The clone carrying this T cell receptor (beta chain) has ten or more counts. Its antigen is currently unknown. Sequencing libraries made from TCR beta cDNA carried unique molecular identifiers. Yield was roughly 0.5 million cDNA molecules from roughly 1 to 10 million T cells. MiXCR, applied by TCRdb to the PCR reads, yields one record per CDR3 protein. Here the sample spans about 460,000 distinct CDR3 sequences, roughly 45% being singletons. The data are from a study of post-analysis software for immune sequencing data. Background on the study: Courses of disease covered relapsing-remitting, secondary progressive and progressive-relapsing multiple sclerosis.

Trimming removed 3 bases from V and 3 bases from J; junction bases left unmatched: 5. Germline CDR1 is SGHRS and CDR2 is YFSETQ. The CDR3 has 14 amino acids. The study's findings and limits: Diversity measured as normalized Chao1 was significantly lower in multiple sclerosis patients than in controls. Patients had higher frequencies than controls of a handful of TRBV segments, including TRBV5-6, TRBV5-1 and TRBV20-1.

The source is a girl aged 10 to 17 with multiple sclerosis. V is TRBV5-1 and J is TRBJ2-7, with TRBD1 matching 8 bases. The sample taken for sequencing was blood. The CDR3: CASSSGTGLYEQYF. CDR3 in DNA: TGCGCCAGCAGCTCCGGGACAGGACTCTACGAGCAGTACTTC. Filled out from reference TRBV5-1 and TRBJ2-7, the complete variable domain reads KAGVTQTPRYLIKTRGQQVTLSCSPISGHRSVSWYQQTPGQGLQFLFEYFSETQRNKGNFPGRFSGRQFSNSRSEMNVSTLELGDSALYLCASSSGTGLYEQYFGPGTRLTVT.